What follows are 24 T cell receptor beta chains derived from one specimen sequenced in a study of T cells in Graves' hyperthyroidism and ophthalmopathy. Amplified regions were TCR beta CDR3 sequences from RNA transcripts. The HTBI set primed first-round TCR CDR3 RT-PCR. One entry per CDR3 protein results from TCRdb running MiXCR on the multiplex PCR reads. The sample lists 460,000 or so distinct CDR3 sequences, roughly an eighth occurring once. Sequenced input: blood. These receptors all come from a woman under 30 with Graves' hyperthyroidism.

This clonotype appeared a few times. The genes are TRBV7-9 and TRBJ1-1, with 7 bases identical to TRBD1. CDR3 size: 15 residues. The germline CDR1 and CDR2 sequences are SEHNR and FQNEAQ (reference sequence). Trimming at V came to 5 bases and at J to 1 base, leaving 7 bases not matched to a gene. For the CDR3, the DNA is TGTGCCAGCAGCCCCGAGGGGGCCCCGAACACTGAAGCTTTCTTT. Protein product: CASSPEGAPNTEAFF.

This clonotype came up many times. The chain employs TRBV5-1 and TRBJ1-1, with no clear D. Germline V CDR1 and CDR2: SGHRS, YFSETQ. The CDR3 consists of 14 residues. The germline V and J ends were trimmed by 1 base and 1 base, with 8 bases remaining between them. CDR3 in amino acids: CASSLNWGNTEAFF. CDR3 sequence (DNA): TGCGCCAGCAGCTTGAATTGGGGGAACACTGAAGCTTTCTTT.

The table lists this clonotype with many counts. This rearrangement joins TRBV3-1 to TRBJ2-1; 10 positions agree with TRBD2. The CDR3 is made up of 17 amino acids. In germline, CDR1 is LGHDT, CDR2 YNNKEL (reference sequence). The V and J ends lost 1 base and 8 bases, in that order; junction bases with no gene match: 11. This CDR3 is CASSQAVSSGRGDEQFF. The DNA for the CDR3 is TGTGCCAGCAGCCAAGCGGTTTCTAGCGGGAGAGGGGATGAGCAGTTCTTC.

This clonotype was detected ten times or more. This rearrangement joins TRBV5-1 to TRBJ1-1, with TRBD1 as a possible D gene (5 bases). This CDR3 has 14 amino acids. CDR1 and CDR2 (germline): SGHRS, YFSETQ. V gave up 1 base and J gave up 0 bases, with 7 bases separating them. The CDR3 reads CASSLRQMNTEAFF. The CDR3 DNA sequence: TGCGCCAGCAGCTTGAGACAGATGAACACTGAAGCTTTCTTT.

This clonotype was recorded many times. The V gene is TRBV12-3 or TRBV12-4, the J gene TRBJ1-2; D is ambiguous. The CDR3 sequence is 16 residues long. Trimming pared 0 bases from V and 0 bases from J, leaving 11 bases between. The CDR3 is CASSLAALGANYGYTF. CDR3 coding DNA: TGTGCCAGCAGTTTAGCGGCATTAGGAGCTAACTATGGCTACACCTTC.

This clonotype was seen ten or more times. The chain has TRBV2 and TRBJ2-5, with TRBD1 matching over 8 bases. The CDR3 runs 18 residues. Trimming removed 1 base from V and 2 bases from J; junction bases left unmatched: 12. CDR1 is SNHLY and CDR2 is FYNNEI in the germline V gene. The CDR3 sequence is CASSEDRTGTVAQETQYF. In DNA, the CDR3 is TGTGCCAGCAGTGAAGACCGGACAGGGACGGTGGCTCAAGAGACCCAGTACTTC.

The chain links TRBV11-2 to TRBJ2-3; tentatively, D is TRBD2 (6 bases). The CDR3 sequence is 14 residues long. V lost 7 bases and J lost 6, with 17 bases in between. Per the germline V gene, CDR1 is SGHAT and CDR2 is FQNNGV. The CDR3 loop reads CASTPRQGRDTQYF. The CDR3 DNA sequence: TGTGCCAGCACCCCCAGGCAAGGGAGGGATACGCAGTATTTT.

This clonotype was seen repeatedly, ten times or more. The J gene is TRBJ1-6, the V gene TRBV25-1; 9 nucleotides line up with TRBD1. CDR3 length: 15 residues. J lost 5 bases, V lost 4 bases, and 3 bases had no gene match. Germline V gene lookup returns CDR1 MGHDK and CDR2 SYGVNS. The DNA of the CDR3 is TGTGCCAGCAGTGCCCGACAGGGGGATAATTCACCCCTCCACTTT. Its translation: CASSARQGDNSPLHF.

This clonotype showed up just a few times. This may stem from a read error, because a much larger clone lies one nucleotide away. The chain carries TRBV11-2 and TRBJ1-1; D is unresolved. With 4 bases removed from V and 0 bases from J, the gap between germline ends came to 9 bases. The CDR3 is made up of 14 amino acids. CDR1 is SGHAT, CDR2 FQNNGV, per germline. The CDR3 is CASSSRILNTEAFF. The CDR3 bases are TGTGCCAGCAGCTCCCGGATTCTGAACACTGAAGCTTTCTTT.

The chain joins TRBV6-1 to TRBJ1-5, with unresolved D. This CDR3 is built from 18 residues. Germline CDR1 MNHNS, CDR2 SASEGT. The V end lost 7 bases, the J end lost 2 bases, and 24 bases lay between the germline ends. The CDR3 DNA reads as TGTGCCAGCACCATTAGAGACCCCGACCTGTATGGCAATCAGCCCCAGCATTTT. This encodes CASTIRDPDLYGNQPQHF.

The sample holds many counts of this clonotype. The CDR3 coding sequence is TGTGCCAGCAGTTTTGCACCTCTGTCTGGAAACACCATATATTTT. The encoded protein is CASSFAPLSGNTIYF. The chain recombines TRBV28 with TRBJ1-3; D gene ambiguous. This CDR3 is 15 amino acids long. V dropped 3 bases and J dropped 1 base, with 10 bases sitting between them. Germline CDR1 MDHEN, CDR2 SYDVKM.

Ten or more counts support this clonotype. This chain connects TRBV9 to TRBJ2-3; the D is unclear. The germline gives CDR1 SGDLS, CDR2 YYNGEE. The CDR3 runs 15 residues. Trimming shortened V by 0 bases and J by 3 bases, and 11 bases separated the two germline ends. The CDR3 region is CASSVEGSRTDTQYF. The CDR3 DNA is TGTGCCAGCAGCGTAGAGGGTAGCCGTACAGATACGCAGTATTTT. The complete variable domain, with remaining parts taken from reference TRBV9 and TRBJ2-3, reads DSGVTQTPKHLITATGQRVTLRCSPRSGDLSVYWYQQSLDQGLQFLIQYYNGEERAKGNILERFSAQQFPDLHSELNLSSLELGDSALYFCASSVEGSRTDTQYFGPGTRLTVL.

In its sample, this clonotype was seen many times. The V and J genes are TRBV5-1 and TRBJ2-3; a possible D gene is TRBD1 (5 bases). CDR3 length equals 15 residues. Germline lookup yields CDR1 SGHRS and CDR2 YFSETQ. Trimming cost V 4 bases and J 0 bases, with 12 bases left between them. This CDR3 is CASSPLGPSTDTQYF. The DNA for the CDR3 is TGCGCCAGCAGCCCTCTGGGGCCTAGCACAGATACGCAGTATTTT. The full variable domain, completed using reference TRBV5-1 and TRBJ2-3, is KAGVTQTPRYLIKTRGQQVTLSCSPISGHRSVSWYQQTPGQGLQFLFEYFSETQRNKGNFPGRFSGRQFSNSRSEMNVSTLELGDSALYLCASSPLGPSTDTQYFGPGTRLTVL.

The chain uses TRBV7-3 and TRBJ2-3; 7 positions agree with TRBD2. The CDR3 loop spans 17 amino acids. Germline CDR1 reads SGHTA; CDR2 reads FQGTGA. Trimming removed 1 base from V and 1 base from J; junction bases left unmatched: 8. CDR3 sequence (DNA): TGTGCCAGCAGCTTAATCTCGAGCGGGAAGGGCACAGATACGCAGTATTTT. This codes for CASSLISSGKGTDTQYF.

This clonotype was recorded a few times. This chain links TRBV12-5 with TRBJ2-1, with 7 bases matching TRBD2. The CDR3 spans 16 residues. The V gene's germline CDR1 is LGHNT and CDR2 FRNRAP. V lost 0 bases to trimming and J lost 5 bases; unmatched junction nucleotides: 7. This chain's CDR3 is CASGLVAGTNHNEQFF. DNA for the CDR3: TGTGCTAGTGGTTTGGTAGCGGGGACTAACCACAATGAGCAGTTCTTC.

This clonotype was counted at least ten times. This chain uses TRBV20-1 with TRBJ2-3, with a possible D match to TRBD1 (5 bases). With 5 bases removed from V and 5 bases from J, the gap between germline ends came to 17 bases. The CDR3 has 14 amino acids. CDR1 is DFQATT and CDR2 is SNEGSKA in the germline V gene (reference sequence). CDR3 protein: CSAVDRGWGDTQYF. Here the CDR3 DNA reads TGCAGTGCTGTGGATAGGGGATGGGGAGATACGCAGTATTTT.

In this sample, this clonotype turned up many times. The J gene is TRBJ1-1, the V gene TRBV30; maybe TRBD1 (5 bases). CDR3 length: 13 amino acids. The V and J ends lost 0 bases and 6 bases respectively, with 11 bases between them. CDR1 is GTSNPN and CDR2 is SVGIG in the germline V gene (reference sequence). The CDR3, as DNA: TGTGCCTGGAGTGTTCAGGGCGGCCCTGAAGCTTTCTTT. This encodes CAWSVQGGPEAFF.

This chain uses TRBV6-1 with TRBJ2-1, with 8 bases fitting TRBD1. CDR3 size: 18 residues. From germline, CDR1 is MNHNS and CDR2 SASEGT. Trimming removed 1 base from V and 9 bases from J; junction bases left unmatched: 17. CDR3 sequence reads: CASSEGWFPDRVFTEQFF. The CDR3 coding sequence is TGTGCCAGCAGTGAAGGCTGGTTTCCGGACAGGGTTTTTACTGAGCAGTTCTTC.

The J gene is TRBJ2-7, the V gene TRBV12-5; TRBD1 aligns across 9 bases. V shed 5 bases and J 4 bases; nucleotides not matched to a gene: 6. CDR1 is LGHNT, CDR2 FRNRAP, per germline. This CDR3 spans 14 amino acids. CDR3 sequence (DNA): TGTGCTAGTGGTGTGGGGACAGGGTATTACGAGCAGTACTTC. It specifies CASGVGTGYYEQYF.

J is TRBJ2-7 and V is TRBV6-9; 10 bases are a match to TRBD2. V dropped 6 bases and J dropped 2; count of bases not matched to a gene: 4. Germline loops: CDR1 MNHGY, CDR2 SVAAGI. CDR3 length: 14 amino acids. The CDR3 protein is CASRLAGGTYEQYV. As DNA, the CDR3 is TGTGCCAGCAGATTAGCGGGGGGTACCTACGAGCAGTACGTC.

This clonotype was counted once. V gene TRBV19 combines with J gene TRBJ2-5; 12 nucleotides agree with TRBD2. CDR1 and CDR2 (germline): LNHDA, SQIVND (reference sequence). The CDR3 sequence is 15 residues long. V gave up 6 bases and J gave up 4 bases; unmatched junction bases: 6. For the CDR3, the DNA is TGTGCCAGTAGCCGACTAGCGGGAGTACCAGAGACCCAGTACTTC. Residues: CASSRLAGVPETQYF.

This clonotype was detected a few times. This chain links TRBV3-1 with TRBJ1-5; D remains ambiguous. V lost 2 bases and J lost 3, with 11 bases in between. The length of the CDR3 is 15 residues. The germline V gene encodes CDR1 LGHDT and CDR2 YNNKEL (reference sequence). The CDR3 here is CASSQFSQVNQPQHF. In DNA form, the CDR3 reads TGTGCCAGCAGCCAATTCAGTCAGGTCAATCAGCCCCAGCATTTT.

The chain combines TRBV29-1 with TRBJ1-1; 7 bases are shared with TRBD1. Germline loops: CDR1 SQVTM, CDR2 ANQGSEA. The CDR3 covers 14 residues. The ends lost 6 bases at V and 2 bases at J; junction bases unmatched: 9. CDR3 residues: CSVAGRQGNTEAFF. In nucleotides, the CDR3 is TGCAGCGTCGCAGGGAGACAGGGAAACACTGAAGCTTTCTTT. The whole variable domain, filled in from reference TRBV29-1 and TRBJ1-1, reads SAVISQKPSRDICQRGTSLTIQCQVDSQVTMMFWYRQQPGQSLTLIATANQGSEATYESGFVIDKFPISRPNLTFSTLTVSNMSPEDSSIYLCSVAGRQGNTEAFFGQGTRLTVV.

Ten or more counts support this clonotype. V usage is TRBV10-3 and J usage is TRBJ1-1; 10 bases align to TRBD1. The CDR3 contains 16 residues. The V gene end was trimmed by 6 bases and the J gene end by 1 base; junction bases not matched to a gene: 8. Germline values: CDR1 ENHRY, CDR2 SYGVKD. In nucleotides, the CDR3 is TGTGCCATCAGACCCGGGACAGGGGCTGAGAACACTGAAGCTTTCTTT. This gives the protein CAIRPGTGAENTEAFF.